These 25 T cell receptor beta chains were sequenced from one sample in a study of memory CD4+ T cells and cytomegalovirus serostatus. TCRdb's table, derived via immunoSEQ multiplex PCR, lists solely in-frame clones and lacks some. The sample holds 50,000 to 60,000 clones, about 79% seen once. The sort gate was single viable CD3+CD4+CD8-CD45RO+ cells for memory CD4+ T cells. Sample: memory CD4+ T cells from blood. The receptors were sampled from an adult in good health and CMV-seronegative.

In its sample, this clone was seen a few times. The chain uses TRBV28 and TRBJ2-7; possible D gene TRBD2, 7 bases. The germline V gene encodes CDR1 MDHEN and CDR2 SYDVKM. The CDR3 totals 15 residues. V dropped 6 bases and J dropped 1 base, with 16 bases sitting between them. The CDR3 DNA reads as TGTGCCAGCAGAAGGGGGGGCGCGAGATCCTACGAGCAGTACTTC. Protein: CASRRGGARSYEQYF.

The chain uses TRBV7-2 and TRBJ1-2, with D perhaps matching TRBD1 (6 bases). V lost 1 base and J 4 bases, leaving 22 bases between the germline ends. This CDR3 comprises 18 residues. Germline V gives CDR1 SGHTA, CDR2 FQGNSA. CDR3 region: CASSLGGRGPGSTYGYTF. For the CDR3, the DNA is TGTGCCAGCAGCTTAGGAGGCAGGGGCCCCGGATCTACCTATGGCTACACCTTC.

This chain connects TRBV28 to TRBJ2-5; 7 bases match TRBD1. The CDR3 is made up of 12 amino acids. Per germline, CDR1 MDHEN and CDR2 SYDVKM. J was trimmed by 7 bases and V by 5 bases; bases with no gene match: 4. This CDR3 reads CASSADRATQYF. In DNA form, the CDR3 reads TGTGCCAGCAGTGCTGACAGGGCGACCCAGTACTTC. The entire variable domain, with the rest obtained from reference TRBV28 and TRBJ2-5, is as follows: DVKVTQSSRYLVKRTGEKVFLECVQDMDHENMFWYRQDPGLGLRLIYFSYDVKMKEKGDIPEGYSVSREKKERFSLILESASTNQTSMYLCASSADRATQYFGPGTRLLVL.

This chain connects TRBV28 to TRBJ2-2, with 8 positions matching TRBD2. Germline values: CDR1 MDHEN, CDR2 SYDVKM. Unmatched junction bases numbered 12, after V lost 3 bases and J lost 9 bases. The CDR3 consists of 16 residues. The CDR3 region has the DNA TGTGCCAGCAGTTTTATGGCGGGGGGCGCCGGCCGGGAGCTGTTTTTT. Translating gives CASSFMAGGAGRELFF.

The chain is built from TRBV5-1 and TRBJ1-4, with D unclear. The CDR3 has 15 amino acids. Between the trimmed V and J ends, which lost 0 bases and 5 bases, there was a span of 11 bases. Per the germline V gene, CDR1 is SGHRS and CDR2 is YFSETQ. The CDR3 loop reads CASSLVVGTNEKLFF. DNA of the CDR3: TGCGCCAGCAGCTTGGTGGTCGGCACGAATGAAAAACTGTTTTTT.

This clone came up once. The chain employs TRBV15 and TRBJ2-7; tentatively, D is TRBD1 (6 bases). Germline loops: CDR1 LNHNV, CDR2 YYDKDF (reference sequence). The ends were cut back, 0 bases at V and 0 bases at J, with 18 bases in the middle. The CDR3 length is 18 residues. CDR3 in DNA: TGTGCCACCAGCAGAGACCCCATTATCAGGGGCCCCTCCTACGAGCAGTACTTC. Translation gives CATSRDPIIRGPSYEQYF.

The V and J genes are TRBV18 and TRBJ2-2; no firm D call. The CDR3 is made up of 14 amino acids. Per the germline V gene, CDR1 is KGHSH and CDR2 is LQKENI. The germline V and J ends were trimmed by 6 bases and 2 bases, with 10 bases remaining between them. Written as DNA, the CDR3 is TGTGCCAGCTCTATCGGTACTAACACCGGGGAGCTGTTTTTT. It yields the protein CASSIGTNTGELFF. The full variable domain, in which reference TRBV18 and TRBJ2-2 provide the parts outside the CDR3, is NAGVMQNPRHLVRRRGQEARLRCSPMKGHSHVYWYRQLPEEGLKFMVYLQKENIIDESGMPKERFSAEFPKEGPSILRIQQVVRGDSAAYFCASSIGTNTGELFFGEGSRLTVL.

The chain carries TRBV29-1 and TRBJ1-2; the match to TRBD1 covers 8 bases. The CDR3 runs 11 residues. The V segment lost 6 bases and the J segment 8 bases; nucleotides outside the gene matches: 5. Looked up from germline, CDR1 is SQVTM and CDR2 is ANQGSEA. The CDR3 DNA is TGCAGCGTGTACCAGGGGGCCGGCTACACCTTC. It codes for CSVYQGAGYTF.

The genes are TRBV20-1 and TRBJ2-7, with no clear D. There are 11 residues in the CDR3. The V end was cut by 3 bases, the J end by 3 bases, with 6 bases between. The germline V gene has CDR1 DFQATT and CDR2 SNEGSKA (reference sequence). CDR3 in amino acids: CSARAIYEQYF. CDR3 nucleotide sequence: TGCAGTGCTAGGGCCATCTACGAGCAGTACTTC.

The J gene is TRBJ1-2, the V gene TRBV28; D gene uncertain. Germline CDR1 MDHEN, CDR2 SYDVKM. Trimming took off 3 bases at V and 7 bases at J, with 9 bases between the two ends. This CDR3 has 12 amino acids. This chain's CDR3 is CASSLQGLGYTF. The CDR3 DNA reads TGTGCCAGCAGTTTGCAAGGGCTTGGCTACACCTTC.

This rearrangement joins TRBV10-3 to TRBJ1-2; no clear D. This CDR3 spans 13 amino acids. V gave up 7 bases and J gave up 1 base, with 10 bases separating them. The germline V gene encodes CDR1 ENHRY and CDR2 SYGVKD. CDR3 residues: CAITNDLNYGYTF. The CDR3 DNA is TGTGCCATCACTAACGACCTTAACTATGGCTACACCTTC.

This chain links TRBV5-5 with TRBJ2-7; D might be TRBD1 (8 bases). Per the germline V gene, CDR1 is SGHKS and CDR2 is YYEKEE (reference sequence). The CDR3 loop spans 15 amino acids. V lost 2 bases, J lost 4 bases, and 16 bases lay in between. In DNA form, the CDR3 reads TGTGCCAGCAGCTTACAGGGGGGGAACGGATACGAGCAGTACTTC. Protein: CASSLQGGNGYEQYF.

This clone appeared a few times. V is TRBV5-6 and J is TRBJ1-2; D ambiguous. Trimming shortened V by 5 bases and J by 5 bases, and 7 bases separated the two germline ends. CDR1 SGHDT and CDR2 YYEEEE come from the germline V gene. The CDR3 extends over 11 amino acids. This CDR3 is CASRRQYGYTF. CDR3 coding DNA: TGTGCCAGCAGGAGACAATATGGCTACACCTTC.

The rearrangement uses TRBV5-1 and TRBJ2-2, with D perhaps TRBD2 (5 bases). The CDR3 is 15 residues long. Between the trimmed V and J ends, which lost 0 bases and 4 bases, there was a span of 10 bases. Per germline, CDR1 SGHRS and CDR2 YFSETQ. This CDR3 reads CASSLARGLTGELFF. CDR3 in DNA: TGCGCCAGCAGCTTGGCTCGGGGTCTCACCGGGGAGCTGTTTTTT.

The chain combines TRBV28 with TRBJ2-7, with TRBD2 as a possible D gene (6 bases). The ends were cut back, 3 bases at V and 7 bases at J, with 10 bases in the middle. The CDR3 is 12 residues long. Germline values: CDR1 MDHEN, CDR2 SYDVKM. The CDR3 DNA sequence: TGTGCCAGCAGTTTCACAGGAGGGGAGCAGTACTTC. It encodes CASSFTGGEQYF.

The chain couples TRBV19 to TRBJ2-7, with D tentatively TRBD2 (6 bases). Germline V lookup: CDR1 LNHDA, CDR2 SQIVND (reference sequence). V was clipped by 8 bases and J by 0 bases, with 14 bases between them. This CDR3 has 14 residues. CDR3 in amino acids: CASSRGGSSYEQYF. In DNA, the CDR3 is TGTGCCAGTTCTCGGGGAGGTAGCTCCTACGAGCAGTACTTC.

The chain employs TRBV6-1 and TRBJ1-5; 7 positions match TRBD1. Germline lookup yields CDR1 MNHNS and CDR2 SASEGT. V shed 7 bases, J shed 5 bases, and the junction held 8 bases outside the gene matches. CDR3 size: 14 residues. This chain's CDR3 is CASKAAGGYQPQHF. The CDR3 region has the DNA TGTGCCAGCAAGGCGGCAGGGGGTTATCAGCCCCAGCATTTT.

The rearrangement links TRBV5-1 to TRBJ2-7; possibly TRBD1 for D (5 bases). The CDR3 extends over 13 amino acids. Germline-derived CDR1 and CDR2 are SGHRS and YFSETQ. The V and J ends lost 4 bases and 5 bases respectively, with 13 bases between them. The CDR3 region has the DNA TGCGCCAGCAGCCAGGGTGGCAGGAACGAGCAGTACTTC. Amino acids: CASSQGGRNEQYF.

The chain links TRBV5-1 to TRBJ2-2; the D is unclear. The CDR3 is made up of 17 amino acids. Germline V gene data show CDR1 as SGHRS and CDR2 as YFSETQ. The V and J ends lost 4 bases and 2 bases respectively, with 18 bases between them. Written as DNA, the CDR3 is TGCGCCAGCAGCCGTACTCCGTTGGGTTCTAACACCGGGGAGCTGTTTTTT. Translation gives CASSRTPLGSNTGELFF.

This clone came up once. This chain joins TRBV5-1 and TRBJ2-5; D might be TRBD2 (7 bases). V dropped 7 bases and J dropped 3 bases, with 19 bases sitting between them. Germline V gene sequence: CDR1 SGHRS, CDR2 YFSETQ. This CDR3 region has 15 residues. The CDR3 region has the DNA TGCGCCAGCCGTCCCCTGGGGGGGCCTGAAGAGACCCAGTACTTC. Protein product: CASRPLGGPEETQYF.

V and J are TRBV25-1 and TRBJ1-2; D is uncertain. Per germline, CDR1 MGHDK and CDR2 SYGVNS. V was trimmed by 1 base and J by 7 bases, leaving 13 bases between them. The CDR3 is 14 residues long. CDR3 coding DNA: TGTGCCAGCAGTGAATTTAGGACTACGGGTGGCTACACCTTC. Its protein is CASSEFRTTGGYTF.

J is TRBJ1-5 and V is TRBV6-1; 10 bases match TRBD1. V dropped 4 bases and J dropped 11; count of bases not matched to a gene: 11. The CDR3 contains 15 residues. Germline V lookup: CDR1 MNHNS, CDR2 SASEGT. The CDR3 nucleotides are TGTGCCAGCAGTGGACAGGGGGCGGCCCTTGAGGCCCAGCATTTT. Protein product: CASSGQGAALEAQHF.

The chain couples TRBV28 to TRBJ1-2; tentative D call: TRBD1 (5 bases). Trimming removed 2 bases from V and 0 bases from J, with 13 bases in between. In germline, CDR1 is MDHEN, CDR2 SYDVKM. The length of the CDR3 is 16 residues. CDR3 residues: CASSLGGTGTNYGYTF. Here the CDR3 DNA reads TGTGCCAGCAGTTTAGGCGGGACTGGAACTAACTATGGCTACACCTTC.

CDR3 amino acids: CASSGTGSGNTIYF. DNA for the CDR3: TGTGCCAGCAGTGGTACAGGGTCTGGAAACACCATATATTTT. The rearrangement uses TRBV25-1 and TRBJ1-3, with TRBD1 as a possible D gene (6 bases). The V gene lost 4 bases and the J gene lost 1 base, with 8 bases spanning the gap. Per the germline V gene, CDR1 is MGHDK and CDR2 is SYGVNS. The CDR3 runs to 14 residues.

The chain recombines TRBV6-4 with TRBJ1-1; no clear D gene. Trimming shortened V by 10 bases and J by 4 bases, and 16 bases separated the two germline ends. CDR1 and CDR2 from the germline V gene are MRHNA and SNTAGT. The CDR3 extends over 13 amino acids. The CDR3 is CANGCREGTEAFF. The CDR3 DNA sequence: TGTGCCAACGGGTGCCGGGAAGGCACTGAAGCTTTCTTT.